This is a list of T cell receptor beta chains from one sample in a study of siplizumab effects on memory and regulatory T cells. Data came from immunoSEQ multiplex PCR; TCRdb stores just in-frame clones and leaves some out. The sample has around 110,000 clones; around 94% are singletons. The material sequenced was non-Treg CD4+ T cells sorted from blood. Receptor source: a human donor in good health. The CDR3 runs from the conserved cysteine through the conserved F or W. Clone size appears in some rows only: once, few, many, or a class for an expanded clone.

-	TRBV6-5	CASSYSGALEGYTF
-	TRBV7-2	CASSRGQGYEQYF
-	TRBV6-5	CASSYSRGGTNTEAFF
-	TRBV6-5	CASTQGQAPYGYTF
-	TRBV10-2	CASSESPVSNYGYTF
-	TRBV25-1	CASRGTGGNSPLHF
-	TRBV30	CAWSVRGANVLTF
-	TRBV5-6	CASSIWAGRQNQPQHF
-	TRBV5-1	CASSLDRTAGADTQYF
-	TRBV7-9	CASSRQGADTQYF
once	TRBV7-9	CASSLGSGRTNEKLFF
-	TRBV25-1	CASIGGTGLGNEQFF
-	TRBV11-2	CASSLDTGNTIYF
-	TRBV5-4	CASSLGAGEKLFF
-	TRBV6-5	CASSREDRGGSPLHF
-	TRBV30	CAWANRGAEQFF
-	TRBV29-1	CSVGGTGRAFF
-	TRBV9	CASSVDAGASTDTQYF
-	TRBV7-2	CASSLERGTSGNTIYF
-	TRBV19	CASTETRGSIYEQYF
few	TRBV2	CASWVNTEAFF
-	TRBV19	CASSPDGSLSDTQYF
-	TRBV27	CASSLRQGLGEKLFF
-	TRBV6-1	CASRETGNNQPQHF
-	TRBV6-5	CASRDFNEQFF
-	TRBV5-1	CASSRLLAGGTDTQYF
-	TRBV5-1	CASSLAGGGEAFF
-	TRBV30	CAWSPDSYEQYF
-	TRBV6-5	CASRGQYTGELFF
-	TRBV11-1	CASSADRGYGYTF
-	TRBV7-3	CASSPIGGEQFF
-	TRBV6-5	CASSYWTGGAGTQYF
-	TRBV30	CAWRSQIRYEQYF
-	TRBV6-5	CASSYLRRDYEQYF
-	TRBV19	CASSIRGGGNQPQHF
-	TRBV7-2	CASSFDGTYGYTF
-	TRBV5-1	CASSPDRLSKNSYNEQFF
-	TRBV5-1	CASSLEGALNYGYTF
-	TRBV18	CASSINEQFF
-	TRBV2	CASKRGPNLSNQPQHF
-	TRBV21-1	CASSSYHEPQHF
-	TRBV5-1	CASSSHGETQYF
-	TRBV5-6	CASSLAGRNTIYF
-	TRBV25-1	CASSGDRGQTDTQYF
once	TRBV5-4	CASSLDSSGQPQHF
-	TRBV19	CASSPGQNQPQHF
-	TRBV7-8	CASSLVGGQGALIYGYTF
-	TRBV15	CATSRDLGYSNQPQHF
-	TRBV6-1	CASGGQGDTEAFF
-	TRBV7-9	CASSPSGIMDRVAFF
-	TRBV27	CASTRPPGQSYEQYF